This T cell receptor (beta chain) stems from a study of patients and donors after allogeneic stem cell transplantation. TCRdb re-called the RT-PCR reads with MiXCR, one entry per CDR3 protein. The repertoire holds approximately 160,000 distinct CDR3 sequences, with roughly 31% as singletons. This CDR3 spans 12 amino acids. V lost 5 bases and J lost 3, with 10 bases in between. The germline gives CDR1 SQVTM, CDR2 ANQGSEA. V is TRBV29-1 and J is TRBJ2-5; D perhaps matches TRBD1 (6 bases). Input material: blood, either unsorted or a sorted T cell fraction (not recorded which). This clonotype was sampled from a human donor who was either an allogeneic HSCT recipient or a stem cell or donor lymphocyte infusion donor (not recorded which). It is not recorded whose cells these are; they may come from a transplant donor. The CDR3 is CSVTWTEETQYF. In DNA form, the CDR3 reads TGCAGCGTTACATGGACAGAAGAGACCCAGTACTTC.